This is a list of T cell receptor beta chains from one sample in a study of shared T cell receptors in the human thymus. TCRdb's copy holds only in-frame clones and misses some; the assay was immunoSEQ multiplex PCR. The data contain around 340,000 clones, 95% of them singletons. Sequenced input: thymocytes. These receptors were taken from a human donor. CDR3s include the opening cysteine and the closing phenylalanine or tryptophan. A D gene is named only where the DNA matches it firmly. The listing skips clone size in some rows; elsewhere it reads once, few, many or a size class.

d_gene: TRBD1
j_gene: TRBJ1-5
v_gene: TRBV19
abundance: NA
CDR3aa: CASSTLSTGDQPQHF
CDR3nt: TGTGCCAGTAGTACCCTATCGACAGGGGATCAGCCCCAGCATTTT

d_gene: NA
j_gene: TRBJ2-5
v_gene: TRBV7-6
abundance: NA
CDR3aa: CASSPETQYF
CDR3nt: TGTGCCAGCAGTCCCGAGACCCAGTACTTC

d_gene: TRBD1
j_gene: TRBJ1-2
v_gene: TRBV12-5
abundance: NA
CDR3aa: CASGLSPDRDNYGYTF
CDR3nt: TGTGCTAGTGGTTTGTCCCCGGACAGGGATAACTATGGCTACACCTTC

d_gene: NA
j_gene: TRBJ1-1
v_gene: TRBV27
abundance: NA
CDR3aa: CASSLTWKHTEAFF
CDR3nt: TGTGCCAGCAGTTTAACATGGAAACACACTGAAGCTTTCTTT

d_gene: TRBD2
j_gene: TRBJ2-7
v_gene: TRBV4-1
abundance: NA
CDR3aa: CASSQELLAESSYEQYF
CDR3nt: TGCGCCAGCAGCCAAGAACTTCTAGCGGAGAGCTCCTACGAGCAGTACTTC

d_gene: NA
j_gene: TRBJ1-5
v_gene: TRBV19
abundance: NA
CDR3aa: CASSLGRGSNQPQHF
CDR3nt: TGTGCCAGTAGTCTTGGCCGGGGAAGCAATCAGCCCCAGCATTTT

d_gene: NA
j_gene: TRBJ2-1
v_gene: TRBV7-8
abundance: NA
CDR3aa: CASSFGYTGPRKGQFF
CDR3nt: TGTGCCAGCAGCTTTGGATATACAGGGCCTCGCAAGGGGCAGTTCTTC

d_gene: NA
j_gene: TRBJ1-4
v_gene: TRBV2
abundance: NA
CDR3aa: CASKVGNEKLFF
CDR3nt: TGTGCCAGCAAAGTGGGGAATGAAAAACTGTTTTTT

d_gene: NA
j_gene: TRBJ1-3
v_gene: TRBV5-1
abundance: NA
CDR3aa: CASSLSGERNTIYF
CDR3nt: TGCGCCAGCAGCTTGTCAGGGGAAAGAAACACCATATATTTT

d_gene: TRBD2
j_gene: TRBJ2-1
v_gene: TRBV27
abundance: NA
CDR3aa: CASSPIAGRPYNEQFF
CDR3nt: TGTGCCAGCAGCCCGATAGCGGGACGGCCCTACAATGAGCAGTTCTTC

d_gene: TRBD2
j_gene: TRBJ2-1
v_gene: TRBV28
abundance: NA
CDR3aa: CASSGLAGGSSYNEQFF
CDR3nt: TGTGCCAGCAGCGGACTAGCGGGAGGGAGCTCCTACAATGAGCAGTTCTTC

d_gene: TRBD1
j_gene: TRBJ1-1
v_gene: TRBV9
abundance: few
CDR3aa: CASSAGQGYAEAFF
CDR3nt: TGTGCCAGCAGCGCCGGACAGGGGTATGCTGAAGCTTTCTTT

d_gene: NA
j_gene: TRBJ2-7
v_gene: TRBV9
abundance: NA
CDR3aa: CASSVEVECGEQYF
CDR3nt: TGTGCCAGCAGCGTAGAGGTCGAATGTGGGGAGCAGTACTTC

d_gene: NA
j_gene: TRBJ2-1
v_gene: TRBV27
abundance: NA
CDR3aa: CASSLTPGPLNNEQFF
CDR3nt: TGTGCCAGCAGTTTAACTCCAGGGCCCTTGAACAATGAGCAGTTCTTC

d_gene: TRBD2
j_gene: TRBJ2-7
v_gene: TRBV6-4
abundance: NA
CDR3aa: CELLLAGSSYEQYF
CDR3nt: TGTGAGTTGTTACTAGCGGGGAGCTCCTACGAGCAGTACTTC

d_gene: NA
j_gene: TRBJ1-5
v_gene: TRBV6-5
abundance: NA
CDR3aa: CASSSQGYSNQPQHF
CDR3nt: TGTGCCAGCAGTTCACAGGGTTACAGCAATCAGCCCCAGCATTTT

d_gene: NA
j_gene: TRBJ2-5
v_gene: TRBV5-1
abundance: once
CDR3aa: CASGLLPGVRGLETQYF
CDR3nt: TGCGCCAGCGGATTACTACCGGGGGTCAGGGGATTAGAGACCCAGTACTTC

d_gene: NA
j_gene: TRBJ2-1
v_gene: TRBV7-9
abundance: NA
CDR3aa: CASVTPGPSSYNEQFF
CDR3nt: TGTGCCAGCGTTACCCCTGGCCCGAGCTCCTACAATGAGCAGTTCTTC

d_gene: TRBD1
j_gene: TRBJ1-6
v_gene: TRBV4-2
abundance: NA
CDR3aa: CASSPHPLTGSNSPLHF
CDR3nt: TGTGCCAGCAGCCCCCACCCCCTGACAGGGTCTAATTCACCCCTCCACTTT

d_gene: TRBD2
j_gene: TRBJ2-1
v_gene: TRBV25-1
abundance: NA
CDR3aa: CASRSKGGRAPYNEQFF
CDR3nt: TGTGCCAGCAGGTCAAAGGGCGGGAGGGCCCCCTACAATGAGCAGTTCTTC

d_gene: TRBD1
j_gene: TRBJ2-2
v_gene: TRBV2
abundance: NA
CDR3aa: CASSRQGRAGELFF
CDR3nt: TGTGCCAGCAGTAGACAGGGTCGAGCCGGGGAGCTGTTTTTT

d_gene: NA
j_gene: TRBJ1-2
v_gene: TRBV2
abundance: NA
CDR3aa: CASRGGAANYGYTF
CDR3nt: TGTGCCAGCAGAGGAGGGGCAGCCAACTATGGCTACACCTTC

d_gene: TRBD1
j_gene: TRBJ2-7
v_gene: TRBV7-8
abundance: NA
CDR3aa: CASSSDGRTGERNEQYF
CDR3nt: TGTGCCAGCAGCTCTGACGGGAGGACAGGGGAGCGCAACGAGCAGTACTTC

d_gene: TRBD2
j_gene: TRBJ2-1
v_gene: TRBV7-2
abundance: NA
CDR3aa: CASSSPLAGDYNEQFF
CDR3nt: TGTGCCAGCAGCTCACCCCTAGCGGGAGACTACAATGAGCAGTTCTTC

d_gene: NA
j_gene: TRBJ1-2
v_gene: TRBV18
abundance: NA
CDR3aa: CASSPRANSGYTF
CDR3nt: TGTGCCAGCTCACCGAGGGCTAACTCTGGCTACACCTTC

d_gene: NA
j_gene: TRBJ2-7
v_gene: TRBV4-1
abundance: NA
CDR3aa: CASSGQGGYEQYF
CDR3nt: TGCGCCAGCAGCGGGCAGGGGGGGTACGAGCAGTACTTC

d_gene: NA
j_gene: TRBJ2-5
v_gene: TRBV19
abundance: NA
CDR3aa: CASSIEALAWETQYF
CDR3nt: TGTGCCAGTAGTATTGAAGCTCTAGCGTGGGAGACCCAGTACTTC

d_gene: NA
j_gene: TRBJ2-7
v_gene: TRBV5-6
abundance: once
CDR3aa: CASSIRGYEQYF
CDR3nt: TGTGCCAGCAGCATCAGGGGTTACGAGCAGTACTTC

d_gene: NA
j_gene: TRBJ2-7
v_gene: TRBV7-9
abundance: NA
CDR3aa: CASQQKDPEGEQYF
CDR3nt: TGTGCCAGCCAGCAAAAGGACCCCGAGGGGGAGCAGTACTTC

d_gene: TRBD2
j_gene: TRBJ2-2
v_gene: TRBV19
abundance: NA
CDR3aa: CASSPLAGGDTGELFF
CDR3nt: TGTGCCAGTAGTCCGTTAGCGGGAGGGGACACCGGGGAGCTGTTTTTT

d_gene: TRBD2
j_gene: TRBJ2-3
v_gene: TRBV7-6
abundance: NA
CDR3aa: CATAYGTTLETQYF
CDR3nt: TGTGCCACCGCTTATGGGACTACCCTCGAAACGCAGTATTTT

d_gene: TRBD2
j_gene: TRBJ2-5
v_gene: TRBV27
abundance: NA
CDR3aa: CASSLRVAGAAGETQYF
CDR3nt: TGTGCCAGCAGTTTACGGGTAGCGGGTGCCGCGGGAGAGACCCAGTACTTC

d_gene: NA
j_gene: TRBJ2-5
v_gene: TRBV6-6
abundance: NA
CDR3aa: CASGHKETQYF
CDR3nt: TGTGCCAGCGGCCACAAAGAGACCCAGTACTTC

d_gene: NA
j_gene: TRBJ1-2
v_gene: TRBV5-8
abundance: NA
CDR3aa: CASSLDRAIGYTF
CDR3nt: TGTGCCAGCAGCTTGGACAGGGCGATAGGCTACACCTTC

d_gene: TRBD2
j_gene: TRBJ2-7
v_gene: TRBV7-8
abundance: NA
CDR3aa: CASSFPRSIAGGLSEQYF
CDR3nt: TGTGCCAGCAGCTTTCCCAGGAGCATAGCGGGAGGGCTGAGCGAGCAGTACTTC

d_gene: TRBD1
j_gene: TRBJ2-7
v_gene: TRBV7-9
abundance: once
CDR3aa: CASSPTGASYEQYF
CDR3nt: TGTGCCAGCAGCCCTACAGGGGCCTCCTACGAGCAGTACTTC

d_gene: TRBD1
j_gene: TRBJ1-4
v_gene: TRBV9
abundance: NA
CDR3aa: CASSARPDRGGKLFF
CDR3nt: TGTGCCAGCAGCGCGAGGCCCGACAGGGGAGGAAAACTGTTTTTT

d_gene: NA
j_gene: TRBJ1-5
v_gene: TRBV6-6
abundance: few
CDR3aa: CASRAGSSPQHF
CDR3nt: TGTGCCAGCCGTGCGGGTTCTTCTCCCCAGCATTTT

d_gene: NA
j_gene: TRBJ2-7
v_gene: TRBV20-1
abundance: NA
CDR3aa: CSARGDYEQYF
CDR3nt: TGCAGTGCTAGGGGAGACTACGAGCAGTACTTC

d_gene: TRBD2
j_gene: TRBJ2-1
v_gene: TRBV18
abundance: NA
CDR3aa: CASSPAGTSGHNEQFF
CDR3nt: TGTGCCAGCTCACCAGCGGGGACTAGCGGCCACAATGAGCAGTTCTTC

d_gene: NA
j_gene: TRBJ1-1
v_gene: TRBV28
abundance: NA
CDR3aa: CASRIAGSNTEAFF
CDR3nt: TGTGCCAGCCGGATCGCGGGGTCGAACACTGAAGCTTTCTTT

d_gene: NA
j_gene: TRBJ2-2
v_gene: TRBV9
abundance: NA
CDR3aa: CASSAPGNTGELFF
CDR3nt: TGTGCCAGCAGCGCCCCCGGGAACACCGGGGAGCTGTTTTTT